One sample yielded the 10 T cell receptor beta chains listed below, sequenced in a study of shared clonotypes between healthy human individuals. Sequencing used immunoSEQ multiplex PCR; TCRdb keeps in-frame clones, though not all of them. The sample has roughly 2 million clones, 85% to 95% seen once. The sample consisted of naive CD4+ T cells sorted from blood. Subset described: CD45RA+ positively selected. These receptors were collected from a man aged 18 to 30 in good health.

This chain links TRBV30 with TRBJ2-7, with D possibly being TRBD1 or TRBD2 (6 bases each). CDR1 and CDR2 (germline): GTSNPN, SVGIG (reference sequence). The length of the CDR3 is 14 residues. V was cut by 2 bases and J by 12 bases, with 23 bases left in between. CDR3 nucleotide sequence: TGTGCCTGGAGTCTCGGGGGCAGGCCAAACATGGGGTACTTC. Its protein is CAWSLGGRPNMGYF.

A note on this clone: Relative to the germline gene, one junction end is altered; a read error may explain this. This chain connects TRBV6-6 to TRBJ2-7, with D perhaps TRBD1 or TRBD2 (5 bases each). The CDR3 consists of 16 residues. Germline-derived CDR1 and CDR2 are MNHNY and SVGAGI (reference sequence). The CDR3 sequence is CASSNSPLWGYYEQYF. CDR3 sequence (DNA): TGTGCCAGCAGTAACTCTCCACTATGGGGGTACTACGAGCAGTACTTC.

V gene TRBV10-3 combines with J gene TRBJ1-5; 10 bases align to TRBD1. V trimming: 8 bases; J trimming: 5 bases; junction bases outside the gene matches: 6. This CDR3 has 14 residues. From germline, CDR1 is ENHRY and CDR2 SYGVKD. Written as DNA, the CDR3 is TGTGCCATCGGGACAGGGGTGAATCATCAGCCCCAGCATTTT. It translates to CAIGTGVNHQPQHF.

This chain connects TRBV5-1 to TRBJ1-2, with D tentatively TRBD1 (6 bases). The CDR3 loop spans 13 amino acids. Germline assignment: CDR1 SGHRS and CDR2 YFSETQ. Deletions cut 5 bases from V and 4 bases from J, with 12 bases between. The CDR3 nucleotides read TGCGCCAGCAGAAACAGGGAGGCCTATGGCTACACCTTC. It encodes CASRNREAYGYTF.

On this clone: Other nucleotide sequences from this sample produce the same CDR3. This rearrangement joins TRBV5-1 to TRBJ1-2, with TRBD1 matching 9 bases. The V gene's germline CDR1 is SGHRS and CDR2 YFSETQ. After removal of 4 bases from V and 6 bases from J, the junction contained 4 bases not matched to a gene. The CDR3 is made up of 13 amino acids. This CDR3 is CASSPGTGNGYTF. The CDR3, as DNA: TGCGCCAGCAGCCCTGGGACAGGGAATGGCTACACCTTC.

In nucleotides, the CDR3 is TGTGCCATCAGTGAGGTGGGGGACAGGAACACCATATATTTT. Translation: CAISEVGDRNTIYF. V gene TRBV10-3 combines with J gene TRBJ1-3; 8 positions agree with TRBD1. The germline V gene encodes CDR1 ENHRY and CDR2 SYGVKD. V shed 2 bases, J shed 7 bases, and the junction held 4 bases outside the gene matches. The CDR3 loop spans 14 amino acids.

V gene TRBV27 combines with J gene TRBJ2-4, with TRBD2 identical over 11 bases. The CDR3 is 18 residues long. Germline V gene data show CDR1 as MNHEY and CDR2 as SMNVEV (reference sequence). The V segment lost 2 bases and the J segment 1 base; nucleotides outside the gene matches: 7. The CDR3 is CASSLTASGGSAKNIQYF. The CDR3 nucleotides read TGTGCCAGCAGTTTAACGGCTAGCGGGGGGTCTGCCAAAAACATTCAGTACTTC.

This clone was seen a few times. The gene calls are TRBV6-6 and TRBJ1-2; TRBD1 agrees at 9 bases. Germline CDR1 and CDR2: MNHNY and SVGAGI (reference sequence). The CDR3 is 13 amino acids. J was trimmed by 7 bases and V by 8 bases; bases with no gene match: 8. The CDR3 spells CASGPGTGFGYTF. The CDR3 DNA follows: TGTGCCAGCGGGCCAGGGACAGGGTTTGGCTACACCTTC.

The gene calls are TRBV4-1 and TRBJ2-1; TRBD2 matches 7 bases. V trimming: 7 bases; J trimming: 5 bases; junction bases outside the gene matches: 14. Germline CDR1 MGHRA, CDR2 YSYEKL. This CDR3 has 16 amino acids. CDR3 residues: CASTPRGGVRDNEQFF. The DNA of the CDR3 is TGCGCCAGCACCCCTCGTGGGGGGGTTCGAGACAATGAGCAGTTCTTC.

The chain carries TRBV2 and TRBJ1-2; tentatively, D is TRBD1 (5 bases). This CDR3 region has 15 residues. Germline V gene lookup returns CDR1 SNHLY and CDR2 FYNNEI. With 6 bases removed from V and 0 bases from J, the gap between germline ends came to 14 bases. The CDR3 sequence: CASRERGAPNYGYTF. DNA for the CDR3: TGTGCCAGCAGAGAGCGCGGGGCGCCTAACTATGGCTACACCTTC.